Following are 9 T cell receptor beta chains from one sample sequenced in a study of blood T cells in healthy people across ages. PCR was performed a second time for roughly 6 to 12 cycles using a sample-barcoded 5' primer and a J-beta primer mix. TCRdb reanalysed the 5' RACE reads using MiXCR and keeps one entry per CDR3 protein. The repertoire holds about 1.7 million distinct CDR3 sequences, 28% seen once, with 7.7% in the top ten. The source material was blood. Receptor source: a woman aged 30 to 39 in good health.

There are a few counts of this clonotype. The chain recombines TRBV4-3 with TRBJ2-2; D might be TRBD1 or TRBD2, each matching 5 bases. V lost 0 bases and J lost 3, with 11 bases in between. CDR1 and CDR2 (germline): LGHNA, YSLEER. The CDR3 runs to 16 residues. This CDR3 is CASSQDRGSYTGELFF. The CDR3 DNA is TGCGCCAGCAGCCAAGACCGGGGCAGCTACACCGGGGAGCTGTTTTTT.

This clonotype occurred a few times. The V and J genes are TRBV29-1 and TRBJ2-3, with 7 bases aligning to TRBD2. Germline assignment: CDR1 SQVTM and CDR2 ANQGSEA. CDR3 length equals 15 residues. Losses at the gene ends were 6 bases for V and 0 bases for J; bases not matched to a gene: 9. CDR3 residues: CSVRRLAESTDTQYF. CDR3 DNA: TGCAGCGTCCGGAGGCTAGCGGAGAGCACAGATACGCAGTATTTT.

The rearrangement links TRBV20-1 to TRBJ2-2, with D possibly TRBD2 on 6 matching bases. The germline V and J ends were trimmed by 5 bases and 4 bases, with 20 bases remaining between them. CDR1 is DFQATT and CDR2 is SNEGSKA in the germline V gene (reference sequence). The CDR3 has 16 residues. The CDR3: CSAPEAGRRPTGELFF. The DNA of the CDR3 is TGCAGTGCTCCTGAAGCGGGCAGGAGGCCCACCGGGGAGCTGTTTTTT.

The chain has TRBV5-1 and TRBJ2-7; D is uncertain. This CDR3 region has 15 residues. Trimming cost V 4 bases and J 0 bases, with 14 bases left between them. Germline lookup yields CDR1 SGHRS and CDR2 YFSETQ. The DNA for the CDR3 is TGCGCCAGCAGCACTGAATATGTGAGCTCCTACGAGCAGTACTTC. Translation gives CASSTEYVSSYEQYF.

This clonotype showed up many times. The chain has TRBV5-5 and TRBJ2-1; D possibly corresponds to TRBD1 (5 bases). With 0 bases removed from V and 13 bases from J, the gap between germline ends came to 8 bases. CDR1 and CDR2 from the germline V gene are SGHKS and YYEKEE (reference sequence). The CDR3 length is 11 residues. The DNA for the CDR3 is TGTGCCAGCAGCTTGGAGGGGTTACAGTTCTTC. Amino acid sequence: CASSLEGLQFF. The full variable domain, completed using reference TRBV5-5 and TRBJ2-1, is DAGVTQSPTHLIKTRGQQVTLRCSPISGHKSVSWYQQVLGQGPQFIFQYYEKEERGRGNFPDRFSARQFPNYSSELNVNALLLGDSALYLCASSLEGLQFFGPGTRLTVL.

The rearrangement links TRBV7-2 to TRBJ2-1, with TRBD2 as a possible D gene (5 bases). The V end was cut by 1 base, the J end by 5 bases, with 18 bases between. The CDR3 is made up of 17 amino acids. Germline lookup yields CDR1 SGHTA and CDR2 FQGNSA. CDR3 in DNA: TGTGCCAGCAGCTTAGGGTCTCAAGCGGCTAGCAACAATGAGCAGTTCTTC. Residues: CASSLGSQAASNNEQFF.

The V gene is TRBV20-1, the J gene TRBJ2-7; a weak D match, TRBD1 (6 bases). Germline V CDR1 and CDR2: DFQATT, SNEGSKA (reference sequence). There are 14 residues in the CDR3. V was pared by 5 bases and J by 3 bases, with 17 bases between. CDR3 amino acids: CSARRDTGFYEQYF. For the CDR3, the DNA is TGCAGTGCTCGCCGGGACACAGGATTCTACGAGCAGTACTTC.

V is TRBV28 and J is TRBJ2-2; 8 positions match TRBD2. The CDR3 is made up of 16 amino acids. After removal of 4 bases from V and 0 bases from J, the junction contained 4 bases not matched to a gene. Germline-derived CDR1 and CDR2 are MDHEN and SYDVKM. Written as DNA, the CDR3 is TGTGCCAGCAGTTCCCTGGGACTAGCGAACACCGGGGAGCTGTTTTTT. It specifies CASSSLGLANTGELFF.

This clonotype has more than one count but fewer than ten. The chain is built from TRBV7-2 and TRBJ2-7, with 9 bases fitting TRBD2. The CDR3 is made up of 17 amino acids. The germline V gene encodes CDR1 SGHTA and CDR2 FQGNSA. V lost 1 base and J lost 3; bases outside the gene matches: 10. CDR3 DNA: TGTGCCAGCAGCTTAGACGCTAGCGGGGTGGGGATCTACGAGCAGTACTTC. It encodes CASSLDASGVGIYEQYF.